This TCR beta chain is from a study of blood T cell repertoires in COVID-19. The V end was cut by 3 bases, the J end by 7 bases, with 10 bases between. Germline-derived CDR1 and CDR2 are KGHSH and LQKENI. The CDR3 loop spans 14 amino acids. The data were produced by immunoSEQ multiplex PCR, yet TCRdb's version contains in-frame clones alone and is incomplete. Among approximately 62,000 clones, 76% were seen once, and the ten largest hold about 6.4%. This sequence joins TRBV18 and TRBJ1-6; D is undetermined. The sequence came from a woman in her forties or fifties with active or convalescent COVID-19. Input material: peripheral blood. Written as DNA, the CDR3 is TGTGCCAGCTCACCTTCACAGCTAAATTCACCCCTCCACTTT. Amino acid sequence: CASSPSQLNSPLHF.